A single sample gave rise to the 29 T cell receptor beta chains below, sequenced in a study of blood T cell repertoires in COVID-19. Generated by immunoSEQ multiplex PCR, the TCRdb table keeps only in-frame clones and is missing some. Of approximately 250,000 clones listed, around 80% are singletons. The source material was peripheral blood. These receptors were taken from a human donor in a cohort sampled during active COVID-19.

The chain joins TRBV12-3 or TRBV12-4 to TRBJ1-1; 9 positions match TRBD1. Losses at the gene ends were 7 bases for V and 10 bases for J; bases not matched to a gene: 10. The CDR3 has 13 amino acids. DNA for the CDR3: TGTGCCAGCACCCTCAACACAGGGGGCAGAGCTTTCTTT. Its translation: CASTLNTGGRAFF.

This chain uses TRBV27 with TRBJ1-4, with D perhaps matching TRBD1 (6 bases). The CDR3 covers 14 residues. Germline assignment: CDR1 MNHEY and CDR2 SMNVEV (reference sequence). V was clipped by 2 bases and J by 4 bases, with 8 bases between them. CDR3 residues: CASSLQGYNEKLFF. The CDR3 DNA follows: TGTGCCAGCAGTTTACAGGGGTATAATGAAAAACTGTTTTTT.

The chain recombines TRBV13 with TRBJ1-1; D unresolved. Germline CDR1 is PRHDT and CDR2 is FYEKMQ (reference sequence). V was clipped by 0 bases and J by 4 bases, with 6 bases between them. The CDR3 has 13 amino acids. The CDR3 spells CASSLGQLTEAFF. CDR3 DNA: TGTGCCAGCAGCTTAGGACAGCTCACTGAAGCTTTCTTT.

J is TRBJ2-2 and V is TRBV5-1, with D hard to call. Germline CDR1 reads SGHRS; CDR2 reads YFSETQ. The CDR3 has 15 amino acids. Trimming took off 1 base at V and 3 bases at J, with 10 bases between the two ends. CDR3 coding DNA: TGCGCCAGCAGCTTGTCAGGTTACGACACCGGGGAGCTGTTTTTT. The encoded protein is CASSLSGYDTGELFF.

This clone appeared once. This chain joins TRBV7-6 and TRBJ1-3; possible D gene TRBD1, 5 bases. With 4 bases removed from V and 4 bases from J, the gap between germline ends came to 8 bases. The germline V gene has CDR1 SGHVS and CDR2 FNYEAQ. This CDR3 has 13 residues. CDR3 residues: CASSWGLGNTIYF. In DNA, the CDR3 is TGTGCCAGCAGCTGGGGACTGGGAAACACCATATATTTT.

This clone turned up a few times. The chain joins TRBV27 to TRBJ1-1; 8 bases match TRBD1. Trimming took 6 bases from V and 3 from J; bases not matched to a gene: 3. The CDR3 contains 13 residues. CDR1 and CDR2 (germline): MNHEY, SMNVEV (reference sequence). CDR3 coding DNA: TGTGCCAGCAGCGCGACAGGGGACACTGAAGCTTTCTTT. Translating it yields CASSATGDTEAFF.

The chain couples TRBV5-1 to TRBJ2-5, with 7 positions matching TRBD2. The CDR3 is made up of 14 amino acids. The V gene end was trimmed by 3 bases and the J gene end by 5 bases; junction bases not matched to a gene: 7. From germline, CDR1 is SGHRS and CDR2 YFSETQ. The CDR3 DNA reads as TGCGCCAGCAGCTCGCGGGAGCTCGTGGAGACCCAGTACTTC. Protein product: CASSSRELVETQYF.

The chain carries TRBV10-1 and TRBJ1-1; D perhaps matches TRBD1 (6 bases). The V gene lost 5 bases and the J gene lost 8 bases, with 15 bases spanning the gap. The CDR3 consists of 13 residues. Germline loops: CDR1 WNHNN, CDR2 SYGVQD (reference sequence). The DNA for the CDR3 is TGCGCCAGCAGTTCTTTACGGGGGGCGGAAGCTTTCTTT. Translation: CASSSLRGAEAFF.

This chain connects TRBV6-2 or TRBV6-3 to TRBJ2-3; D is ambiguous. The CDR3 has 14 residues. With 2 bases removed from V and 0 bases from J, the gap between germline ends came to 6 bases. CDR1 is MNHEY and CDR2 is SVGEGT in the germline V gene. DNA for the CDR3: TGTGCCAGCAGTTACGACTCTAGCACAGATACGCAGTATTTT. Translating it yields CASSYDSSTDTQYF.

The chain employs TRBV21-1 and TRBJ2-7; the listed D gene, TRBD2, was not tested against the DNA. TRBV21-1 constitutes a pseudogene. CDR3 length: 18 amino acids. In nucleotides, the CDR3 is TGTGCCAGCAGCGCGGGACTAGCGGGGGGCAAACCCAAATACGAGCAGTACTTC. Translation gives CASSAGLAGGKPKYEQYF.

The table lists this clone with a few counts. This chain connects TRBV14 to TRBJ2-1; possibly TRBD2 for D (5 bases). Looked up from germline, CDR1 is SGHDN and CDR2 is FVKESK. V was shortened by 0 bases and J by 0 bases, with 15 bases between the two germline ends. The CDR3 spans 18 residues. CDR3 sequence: CASSQDLLAGSSYNEQFF. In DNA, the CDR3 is TGTGCCAGCAGCCAAGATTTGTTGGCGGGTAGCTCCTACAATGAGCAGTTCTTC.

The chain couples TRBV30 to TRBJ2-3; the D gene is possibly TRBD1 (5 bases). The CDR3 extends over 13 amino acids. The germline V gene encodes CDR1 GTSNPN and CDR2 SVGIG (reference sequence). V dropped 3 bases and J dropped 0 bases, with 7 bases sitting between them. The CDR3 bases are TGTGCCTGGAGGACAGCTAGCACAGATACGCAGTATTTT. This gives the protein CAWRTASTDTQYF.

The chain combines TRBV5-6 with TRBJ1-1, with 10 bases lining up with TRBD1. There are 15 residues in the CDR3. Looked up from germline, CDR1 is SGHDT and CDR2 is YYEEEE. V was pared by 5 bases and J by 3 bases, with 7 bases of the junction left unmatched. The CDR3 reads CASRGDRGRDTEAFF. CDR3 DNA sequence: TGTGCCAGCAGGGGAGACAGGGGGCGCGACACTGAAGCTTTCTTT.

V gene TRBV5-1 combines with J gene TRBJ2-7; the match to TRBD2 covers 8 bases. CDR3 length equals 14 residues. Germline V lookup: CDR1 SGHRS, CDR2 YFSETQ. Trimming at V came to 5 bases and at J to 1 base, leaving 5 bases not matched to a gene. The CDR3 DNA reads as TGCGCCAGCAGATTCGGGACTAGTTCCTACGAGCAGTACTTC. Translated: CASRFGTSSYEQYF.

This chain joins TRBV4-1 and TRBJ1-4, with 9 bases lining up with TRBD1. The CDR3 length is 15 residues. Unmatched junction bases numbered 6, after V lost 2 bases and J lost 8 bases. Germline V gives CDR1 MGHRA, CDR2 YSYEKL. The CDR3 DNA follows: TGCGCCAGCAGCCAACCGGGACAGGGATCGGAAAAACTGTTTTTT. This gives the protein CASSQPGQGSEKLFF.

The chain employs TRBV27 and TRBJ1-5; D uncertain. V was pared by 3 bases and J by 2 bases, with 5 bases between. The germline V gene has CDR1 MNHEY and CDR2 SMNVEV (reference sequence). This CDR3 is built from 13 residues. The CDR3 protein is CASSFSGNQPQHF. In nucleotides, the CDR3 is TGTGCCAGCAGTTTCTCGGGCAATCAGCCCCAGCATTTT.

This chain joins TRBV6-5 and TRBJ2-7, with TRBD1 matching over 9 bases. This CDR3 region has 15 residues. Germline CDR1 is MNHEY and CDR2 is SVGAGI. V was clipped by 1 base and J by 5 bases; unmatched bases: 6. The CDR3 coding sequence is TGTGCCAGCAGTTACTTCCGACAGGGGGGGGACGAGCAGTACTTC. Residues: CASSYFRQGGDEQYF.

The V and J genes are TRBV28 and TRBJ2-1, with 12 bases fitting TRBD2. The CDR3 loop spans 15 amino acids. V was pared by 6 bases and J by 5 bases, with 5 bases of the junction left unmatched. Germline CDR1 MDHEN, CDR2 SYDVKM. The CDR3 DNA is TGTGCCAGCAGGGAAAGGACTAGCGGGAACAATGAGCAGTTCTTC. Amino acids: CASRERTSGNNEQFF.

The CDR3 loop is CASSLVSGYGYTF. As DNA, the CDR3 is TGTGCCAGCAGCTTGGTTTCGGGGTACGGCTACACCTTC. This sequence joins TRBV5-6 and TRBJ1-2; D unresolved. Trimming removed 0 bases from V and 8 bases from J, with 11 bases in between. The CDR3 is 13 residues long. In germline, CDR1 is SGHDT, CDR2 YYEEEE.

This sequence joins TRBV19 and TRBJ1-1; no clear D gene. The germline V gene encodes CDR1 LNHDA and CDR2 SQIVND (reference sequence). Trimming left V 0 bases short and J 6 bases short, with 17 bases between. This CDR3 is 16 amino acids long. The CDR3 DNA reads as TGTGCCAGTAGTATAGACCCCGGGTCGGAGTTCGCTGAAGCTTTCTTT. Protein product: CASSIDPGSEFAEAFF.

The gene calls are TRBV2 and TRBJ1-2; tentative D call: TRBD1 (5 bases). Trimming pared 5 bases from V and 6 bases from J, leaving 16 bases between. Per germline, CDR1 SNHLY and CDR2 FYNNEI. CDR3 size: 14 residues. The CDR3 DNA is TGTGCCAGCAGTAGACAGTCCCAACGGGATGGCTACACCTTC. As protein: CASSRQSQRDGYTF.

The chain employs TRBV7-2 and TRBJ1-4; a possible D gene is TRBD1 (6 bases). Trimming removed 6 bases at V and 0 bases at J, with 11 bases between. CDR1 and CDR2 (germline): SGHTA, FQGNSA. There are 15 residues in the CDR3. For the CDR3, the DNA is TGTGCCAGCAGGAATACAGGGTCAACTAATGAAAAACTGTTTTTT. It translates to CASRNTGSTNEKLFF.

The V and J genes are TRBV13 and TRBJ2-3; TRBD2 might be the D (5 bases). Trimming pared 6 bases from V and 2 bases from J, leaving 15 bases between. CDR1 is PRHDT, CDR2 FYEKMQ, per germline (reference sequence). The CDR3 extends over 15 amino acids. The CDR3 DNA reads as TGTGCCAGCAGTCCCCACCGGGGTTTCACAGATACGCAGTATTTT. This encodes CASSPHRGFTDTQYF.

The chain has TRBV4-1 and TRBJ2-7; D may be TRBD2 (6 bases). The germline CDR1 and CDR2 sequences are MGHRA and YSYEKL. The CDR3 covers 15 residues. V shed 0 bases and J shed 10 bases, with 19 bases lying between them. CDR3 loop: CASSQESSRQGLQYF. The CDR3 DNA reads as TGCGCCAGCAGCCAAGAATCTTCTCGCCAGGGACTTCAGTACTTC.

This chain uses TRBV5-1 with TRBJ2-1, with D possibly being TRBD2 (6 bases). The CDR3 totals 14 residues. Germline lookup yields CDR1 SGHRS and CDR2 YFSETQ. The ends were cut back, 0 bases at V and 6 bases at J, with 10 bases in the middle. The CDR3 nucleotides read TGCGCCAGCAGCTTGGGACTAGTAACCAATGAGCAGTTCTTC. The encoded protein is CASSLGLVTNEQFF.

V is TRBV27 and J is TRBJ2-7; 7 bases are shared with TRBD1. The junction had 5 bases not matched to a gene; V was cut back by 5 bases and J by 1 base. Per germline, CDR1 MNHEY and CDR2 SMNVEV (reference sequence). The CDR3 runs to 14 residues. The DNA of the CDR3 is TGTGCCAGCAGTAACGACAGGGCGTCCTACGAGCAGTACTTC. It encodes CASSNDRASYEQYF.

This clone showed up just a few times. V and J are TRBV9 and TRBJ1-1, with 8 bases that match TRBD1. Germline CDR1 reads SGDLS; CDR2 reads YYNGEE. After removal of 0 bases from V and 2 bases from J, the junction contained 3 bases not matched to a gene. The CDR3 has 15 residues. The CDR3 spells CASSVADRANTEAFF. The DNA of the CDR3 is TGTGCCAGCAGCGTAGCGGACAGGGCTAACACTGAAGCTTTCTTT.

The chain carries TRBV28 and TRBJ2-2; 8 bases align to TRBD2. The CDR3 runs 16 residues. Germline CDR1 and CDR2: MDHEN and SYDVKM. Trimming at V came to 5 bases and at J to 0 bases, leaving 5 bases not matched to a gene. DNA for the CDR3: TGTGCCAGCAGTACAACTAGCGGCCCGAACACCGGGGAGCTGTTTTTT. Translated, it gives CASSTTSGPNTGELFF.

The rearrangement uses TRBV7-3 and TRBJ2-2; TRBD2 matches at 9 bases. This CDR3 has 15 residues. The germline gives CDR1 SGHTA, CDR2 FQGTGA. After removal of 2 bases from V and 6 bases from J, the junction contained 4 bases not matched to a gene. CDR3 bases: TGTGCCAGCAGCTTAGAGGGACTAGCTCCCGGGGAGCTGTTTTTT. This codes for CASSLEGLAPGELFF. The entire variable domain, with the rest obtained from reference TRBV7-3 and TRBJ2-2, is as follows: GAGVSQTPSNKVTEKGKYVELRCDPISGHTALYWYRQSLGQGPEFLIYFQGTGAADDSGLPNDRFFAVRPEGSVSTLKIQRTERGDSAVYLCASSLEGLAPGELFFGEGSRLTVL.